Presented here are 30 T cell receptor beta chains from one specimen sequenced in a study of CD8 T cells in ankylosing spondylitis. TCRdb fed the 5' RACE reads into MiXCR, producing one record per CDR3 protein. The table includes about 360,000 distinct CDR3 sequences, 20% to 25% detected once. Source material: blood, either unsorted or a sorted T cell fraction (not recorded which). Receptors were obtained from a male donor with ankylosing spondylitis or in good health (not recorded which).

CDR3 protein: CSVGNTEAFF. DNA for the CDR3: TGCAGCGTTGGAAACACTGAAGCTTTCTTT. The rearrangement links TRBV29-1 to TRBJ1-1; no definite D call. Germline lookup yields CDR1 SQVTM and CDR2 ANQGSEA. V lost 4 bases to trimming and J lost 2 bases, with 2 bases between them. The CDR3 has 10 amino acids.

The chain carries TRBV9 and TRBJ2-1; 8 bases match TRBD2. Germline-derived CDR1 and CDR2 are SGDLS and YYNGEE. With V trimmed by 0 bases and J by 6 bases, 8 bases remained unmatched. The CDR3 is 16 residues long. CDR3 amino acids: CASSVAGGFRGNEQFF. The CDR3 nucleotides read TGTGCCAGCAGCGTAGCGGGGGGGTTTAGAGGCAATGAGCAGTTCTTC.

V and J are TRBV11-1 and TRBJ2-5; perhaps TRBD1 as D (6 bases). With 4 bases removed from V and 5 bases from J, the gap between germline ends came to 26 bases. The CDR3 covers 18 residues. Germline V lookup: CDR1 SGHAT, CDR2 FQDESV (reference sequence). CDR3 DNA sequence: TGTGCCAGCAGCTCGACCTTCCCGGGACACCTTCCTTGGGAGACCCAGTACTTC. Residues: CASSSTFPGHLPWETQYF.

V gene TRBV5-1 combines with J gene TRBJ1-2; 8 positions agree with TRBD1. The germline gives CDR1 SGHRS, CDR2 YFSETQ. There are 14 residues in the CDR3. Trimming cost V 2 bases and J 3 bases; bases outside gene matches: 3. The CDR3 here is CASSLSGGDYGYTF. Written as DNA, the CDR3 is TGCGCCAGCAGCTTATCAGGGGGCGACTATGGCTACACCTTC.

V and J are TRBV18 and TRBJ2-7, with D unresolved. This CDR3 region has 14 residues. Deletions cut 3 bases from V and 4 bases from J, with 13 bases between. CDR1 and CDR2 (germline): KGHSH, LQKENI. CDR3 sequence: CASSPPRLGYEQYF. In nucleotides, the CDR3 is TGTGCCAGCTCACCGCCGCGGTTGGGGTACGAGCAGTACTTC. The complete variable domain, with remaining parts taken from reference TRBV18 and TRBJ2-7, reads NAGVMQNPRHLVRRRGQEARLRCSPMKGHSHVYWYRQLPEEGLKFMVYLQKENIIDESGMPKERFSAEFPKEGPSILRIQQVVRGDSAAYFCASSPPRLGYEQYFGPGTRLTVT.

The chain uses TRBV7-9 and TRBJ2-1; possibly TRBD1 or TRBD2 for D (6 bases each). The CDR3 spans 14 residues. Germline values: CDR1 SEHNR, CDR2 FQNEAQ (reference sequence). V was cut by 4 bases and J by 6 bases, with 13 bases left in between. DNA of the CDR3: TGTGCCAGCAGCTCCAGGGGAGCGGGCAATGAGCAGTTCTTC. Its protein product is CASSSRGAGNEQFF.

V is TRBV20-1 and J is TRBJ1-3; D perhaps matches TRBD1 (6 bases). There are 14 residues in the CDR3. Trimming removed 6 bases at V and 1 base at J, with 13 bases between. Germline CDR1 and CDR2: DFQATT and SNEGSKA (reference sequence). The CDR3 protein is CSAPGHASGNTIYF. As DNA, the CDR3 is TGCAGTGCCCCGGGACACGCTTCTGGAAACACCATATATTTT.

This clonotype was seen only a few times. This chain links TRBV25-1 with TRBJ2-7; D may be TRBD1 (5 bases). CDR1 and CDR2 (germline): MGHDK, SYGVNS. V was clipped by 3 bases and J by 2 bases, with 14 bases between them. This CDR3 region has 15 residues. CDR3 sequence (DNA): TGTGCCAGCAGTGAGGTAGAAGGGGCCACCTACGAGCAGTACTTC. Its translation: CASSEVEGATYEQYF.

Regarding this clonotype: The junction departs from germline at one end; a sequencing error may be responsible. The genes are TRBV20-1 and TRBJ1-6; 7 bases align to TRBD1. The CDR3 is 13 amino acids. The germline V gene has CDR1 DFQATT and CDR2 SNEGSKA (reference sequence). This chain's CDR3 is CSARDRDNSPLHF. DNA of the CDR3: TGCAGTGCTCGAGACAGGGACAATTCACCCCTCCACTTT.

This clonotype was detected only a few times. The chain combines TRBV10-3 with TRBJ2-2; D might be TRBD2 (5 bases). Germline loops: CDR1 ENHRY, CDR2 SYGVKD. V was pared by 0 bases and J by 6 bases, with 14 bases between. The CDR3 has 16 residues. CDR3 sequence: CAISESKSRGSGELFF. CDR3 nucleotides: TGTGCCATCAGTGAGTCGAAAAGTCGGGGATCCGGGGAGCTGTTTTTT.

The chain recombines TRBV20-1 with TRBJ2-7, with D possibly TRBD1 on 5 matching bases. The germline V and J ends were trimmed by 0 bases and 2 bases, with 8 bases remaining between them. The CDR3 has 13 residues. Per the germline V gene, CDR1 is DFQATT and CDR2 is SNEGSKA (reference sequence). The CDR3 loop reads CSAREGATYEQYF. CDR3 nucleotide sequence: TGCAGTGCTAGAGAAGGGGCGACCTACGAGCAGTACTTC.

The chain uses TRBV12-3 or TRBV12-4 and TRBJ2-3, with a weak D call TRBD1 (6 bases). V lost 6 bases, J lost 4 bases, and 17 bases lay in between. This CDR3 has 15 residues. Written as DNA, the CDR3 is TGTGCCAGCAGCAACTTAGTACAGGGTGCAGATACGCAGTATTTT. Amino acids: CASSNLVQGADTQYF.

This clonotype was detected a few times. The chain is built from TRBV5-6 and TRBJ2-1; 15 positions match TRBD2. The V gene end was trimmed by 4 bases and the J gene end by 1 base; junction bases not matched to a gene: 6. The CDR3 covers 18 residues. Germline CDR1 reads SGHDT; CDR2 reads YYEEEE. The CDR3 region is CASSRTGTSGGSYNEQFF. The CDR3 nucleotides read TGTGCCAGCAGCCGGACCGGGACTAGCGGGGGGTCCTACAATGAGCAGTTCTTC.

This chain joins TRBV20-1 and TRBJ2-3; tentatively, D is TRBD1 or TRBD2 (5 bases each). Per the germline V gene, CDR1 is DFQATT and CDR2 is SNEGSKA (reference sequence). The CDR3 totals 16 residues. V lost 3 bases to trimming and J lost 0 bases, with 16 bases between them. CDR3 region: CSASGPEGRSTDTQYF. Written as DNA, the CDR3 is TGCAGTGCTAGTGGCCCCGAGGGGCGAAGCACAGATACGCAGTATTTT.

This sequence joins TRBV6-4 and TRBJ2-2, with 8 bases matching TRBD1. Trimming cost V 5 bases and J 3 bases; bases outside gene matches: 2. Germline CDR1 and CDR2: MRHNA and SNTAGT. The CDR3 has 14 amino acids. CDR3 in DNA: TGTGCCAGCAGTCCGGACAGGGACACCGGGGAGCTGTTTTTT. It codes for CASSPDRDTGELFF.

This clonotype was seen more than once but under ten times. J is TRBJ2-2 and V is TRBV10-1; a weak D match, TRBD1 (7 bases). Germline V gene data show CDR1 as WNHNN and CDR2 as SYGVQD (reference sequence). The CDR3 has 16 residues. The ends were cut back, 2 bases at V and 5 bases at J, with 15 bases in the middle. CDR3 DNA sequence: TGCGCCAGCAGTGAGAACGTGGCAGGGGGGACCGGGGAGCTGTTTTTT. This encodes CASSENVAGGTGELFF.

The V gene is TRBV27, the J gene TRBJ2-5; 7 nucleotides agree with TRBD1. Trimming removed 6 bases from V and 1 base from J; junction bases left unmatched: 14. There are 17 residues in the CDR3. In germline, CDR1 is MNHEY, CDR2 SMNVEV (reference sequence). In nucleotides, the CDR3 is TGTGCCAGCAGCCATCTCGAGGGGGCATTCTTCCAAGAGACCCAGTACTTC. Amino acid sequence: CASSHLEGAFFQETQYF.

This clonotype was detected a few times. Here the CDR3 reads CASSYRLTGSYEQYF. CDR3 bases: TGTGCCAGCAGTTACCGCCTGACAGGATCCTACGAGCAGTACTTC. The rearrangement joins TRBV6-5 to TRBJ2-7, with D tentatively TRBD1 (6 bases). Trimming took 2 bases from V and 1 from J, leaving 12 bases between them. The V gene's germline CDR1 is MNHEY and CDR2 SVGAGI. The CDR3 has 15 amino acids.

In DNA, the CDR3 is TGTGCCAGCAGAACGACAGGGGGCGGGTACGAGCAGTACTTC. It specifies CASRTTGGGYEQYF. V and J are TRBV12-3 or TRBV12-4 and TRBJ2-7, with 10 bases that match TRBD1. Trimming removed 6 bases from V and 4 bases from J; junction bases left unmatched: 6. The CDR3 is 14 residues long.

In DNA form, the CDR3 reads TGTGCCAGCGTAGACAGGGTAGGGACCTACGAGCAGTACTTC. Translated: CASVDRVGTYEQYF. V usage is TRBV6-1 and J usage is TRBJ2-7; 7 bases are a match to TRBD1. Trimming removed 8 bases from V and 2 bases from J; junction bases left unmatched: 9. Germline lookup yields CDR1 MNHNS and CDR2 SASEGT. This CDR3 is built from 14 residues.

The chain is built from TRBV10-3 and TRBJ2-3, with D uncertain. Germline CDR1 is ENHRY and CDR2 is SYGVKD. Trimming took 3 bases from V and 0 from J, leaving 1 base between them. This CDR3 is built from 12 residues. The CDR3 DNA follows: TGTGCCATCAGTGATAGCACAGATACGCAGTATTTT. It translates to CAISDSTDTQYF.

This clonotype appeared a few times. This chain links TRBV2 with TRBJ2-2, with D possibly TRBD1 on 6 matching bases. V was trimmed by 6 bases and J by 6 bases, leaving 14 bases between them. The CDR3 contains 14 residues. From germline, CDR1 is SNHLY and CDR2 FYNNEI. CDR3 residues: CASSTARGSGELFF. The CDR3 coding sequence is TGTGCCAGCAGCACAGCTAGGGGGTCCGGGGAGCTGTTTTTT.

The chain couples TRBV27 to TRBJ2-1, with TRBD2 matching 13 bases. The J segment lost 4 bases and the V segment lost 8 bases, leaving 14 bases of the junction unmatched. The CDR3 loop spans 18 amino acids. From germline, CDR1 is MNHEY and CDR2 SMNVEV (reference sequence). The CDR3 region is CASGLHWTSGGPYNEQFF. CDR3 coding DNA: TGTGCCAGCGGCCTCCATTGGACTAGCGGGGGACCTTACAATGAGCAGTTCTTC.

This clonotype was seen only a few times. The chain links TRBV12-3 or TRBV12-4 to TRBJ2-5; D might be TRBD1 (6 bases). The V end was cut by 6 bases, the J end by 2 bases, with 7 bases between. The CDR3 has 12 residues. The CDR3 bases are TGTGCCAGCAGGGACAGACAAGAGACCCAGTACTTC. It yields the protein CASRDRQETQYF.

This clonotype was observed a few times. The chain employs TRBV20-1 and TRBJ2-7, with 7 bases fitting TRBD1. The V gene end was trimmed by 7 bases and the J gene end by 0 bases; junction bases not matched to a gene: 15. CDR3 size: 16 residues. CDR1 and CDR2 (germline): DFQATT, SNEGSKA (reference sequence). The CDR3 DNA is TGCAGTGGGCTCCACAGGGGCCGCCCGAGCTCCTACGAGCAGTACTTC. Protein sequence: CSGLHRGRPSSYEQYF.

In its sample, this clonotype was seen a few times. This chain joins TRBV28 and TRBJ2-7; TRBD1 might be the D (6 bases). Germline V gene sequence: CDR1 MDHEN, CDR2 SYDVKM. V was pared by 9 bases and J by 1 base, with 16 bases between. The CDR3 length is 14 residues. The DNA for the CDR3 is TGTGCCAGTGCTTTGGCAGGGGCTTCCTACGAGCAGTACTTC. Its translation is CASALAGASYEQYF.

The chain joins TRBV14 to TRBJ2-7; no definite D call. Trimming removed 2 bases at V and 5 bases at J, with 13 bases between. Germline CDR1 and CDR2: SGHDN and FVKESK. CDR3 length: 14 residues. CDR3: CASSQRVGYDEQYF. The CDR3 DNA follows: TGTGCCAGCAGCCAAAGGGTGGGGTACGACGAGCAGTACTTC.

The CDR3 here is CASSYGAGLGSEQYF. Written as DNA, the CDR3 is TGTGCCAGCAGTTACGGCGCAGGGCTTGGGAGCGAGCAGTACTTC. This chain links TRBV6-5 with TRBJ2-7; either TRBD1 or TRBD2 may supply D (5 bases each). Trimming took 2 bases from V and 6 from J, leaving 17 bases between them. This CDR3 has 15 residues. The germline gives CDR1 MNHEY, CDR2 SVGAGI.

The chain uses TRBV7-3 and TRBJ1-1, with a weak D call TRBD1 (6 bases). The germline V gene has CDR1 SGHTA and CDR2 FQGTGA. The CDR3 extends over 13 amino acids. V gave up 4 bases and J gave up 6 bases, with 12 bases separating them. The CDR3 region is CASSSTGWSEAFF. CDR3 nucleotide sequence: TGTGCCAGCAGCTCGACAGGTTGGTCTGAAGCTTTCTTT.

The rearrangement links TRBV20-1 to TRBJ2-5; 11 bases match TRBD2. The germline V gene has CDR1 DFQATT and CDR2 SNEGSKA (reference sequence). Losses at the gene ends were 1 base for V and 1 base for J; bases not matched to a gene: 5. CDR3 length: 16 amino acids. The CDR3 spells CSARGGLAGFQETQYF. CDR3 DNA: TGCAGTGCTAGAGGCGGACTAGCGGGTTTCCAAGAGACCCAGTACTTC.